Below are 23 T cell receptor beta chains sequenced from a single sample in a study of control samples from healthy donors and cancer patients. Clones were sequenced by immunoSEQ multiplex PCR, and TCRdb holds only the in-frame ones, with some missing. In the table there are approximately 130,000 clones, around nine tenths of which are singletons. The sequenced sample consisted of blood. These receptor sequences come from a man aged 35-49 years in good health.

The gene calls are TRBV30 and TRBJ1-1; the match to TRBD1 covers 8 bases. The CDR3 extends over 12 amino acids. Germline V gene sequence: CDR1 GTSNPN, CDR2 SVGIG (reference sequence). Trimming removed 5 bases from V and 4 bases from J; junction bases left unmatched: 3. CDR3: CAWGQGGTEAFF. The CDR3 nucleotides read TGTGCCTGGGGACAGGGCGGCACTGAAGCTTTCTTT.

The V gene is TRBV25-1, the J gene TRBJ1-4, with D unclear. The CDR3 has 14 amino acids. Germline assignment: CDR1 MGHDK and CDR2 SYGVNS. V lost 4 bases and J 3 bases, leaving 9 bases between the germline ends. The CDR3 protein is CASSVLGSNEKLFF. CDR3 in DNA: TGTGCCAGCAGTGTGTTAGGGTCTAATGAAAAACTGTTTTTT.

The V and J genes are TRBV5-1 and TRBJ2-3; 7 nucleotides match TRBD1. Per germline, CDR1 SGHRS and CDR2 YFSETQ. This CDR3 region has 15 residues. V dropped 0 bases and J dropped 2; count of bases not matched to a gene: 3. The CDR3 here is CASSLGQGITDTQYF. The CDR3 DNA is TGCGCCAGCAGCTTGGGACAGGGAATCACAGATACGCAGTATTTT.

The genes are TRBV7-2 and TRBJ1-2; D gene uncertain. Between the trimmed V and J ends, which lost 0 bases and 0 bases, there was a span of 11 bases. The CDR3 is 16 amino acids. The germline V gene encodes CDR1 SGHTA and CDR2 FQGNSA. The CDR3 coding sequence is TGTGCCAGCAGCTTAGCAGGGAGGACCTCTAACTATGGCTACACCTTC. Translating gives CASSLAGRTSNYGYTF.

The V call is TRBV6-1, the J call TRBJ1-2, with 11 bases matching TRBD1. Trimming cost V 3 bases and J 4 bases; bases outside gene matches: 7. The CDR3 contains 16 residues. Germline CDR1 reads MNHNS; CDR2 reads SASEGT. The CDR3 sequence is CASSDGGGTGGYGYTF. Written as DNA, the CDR3 is TGTGCCAGCAGTGACGGGGGCGGGACAGGGGGCTATGGCTACACCTTC.

V and J are TRBV9 and TRBJ2-7, with 9 bases matching TRBD1. The CDR3 length is 14 residues. The germline V gene has CDR1 SGDLS and CDR2 YYNGEE. The J segment lost 5 bases and the V segment lost 2 bases, leaving 5 bases of the junction unmatched. The CDR3 reads CASSVGQGRDEQYF. For the CDR3, the DNA is TGTGCCAGCAGCGTCGGACAGGGGAGAGACGAGCAGTACTTC.

The chain links TRBV7-2 to TRBJ2-5, with D uncertain. The V gene lost 1 base and the J gene lost 1 base, with 22 bases spanning the gap. CDR1 and CDR2 from the germline V gene are SGHTA and FQGNSA. CDR3 size: 19 residues. The CDR3 protein is CASSLVPLRQKYLQETQYF. CDR3 DNA sequence: TGTGCCAGCAGCTTAGTACCTTTGCGTCAGAAATATCTCCAAGAGACCCAGTACTTC.

V and J are TRBV18 and TRBJ1-1; D possibly corresponds to TRBD1 (5 bases). Germline CDR1 reads KGHSH; CDR2 reads LQKENI. The ends were cut back, 0 bases at V and 7 bases at J, with 6 bases in the middle. CDR3 length: 12 amino acids. The CDR3 region has the DNA TGTGCCAGCTCACCACCGGGACGTGAAGCTTTCTTT. Protein product: CASSPPGREAFF.

V and J are TRBV7-2 and TRBJ2-1; D unresolved. Germline lookup yields CDR1 SGHTA and CDR2 FQGNSA. The CDR3 has 15 residues. V shed 1 base and J shed 6 bases, with 13 bases lying between them. CDR3 DNA sequence: TGTGCCAGCAGCTTAGTGTCGCTAGTAGGCAATGAGCAGTTCTTC. This codes for CASSLVSLVGNEQFF.

The chain couples TRBV2 to TRBJ1-3; no definite D call. There are 13 residues in the CDR3. Trimming pared 7 bases from V and 0 bases from J, leaving 7 bases between. The germline gives CDR1 SNHLY, CDR2 FYNNEI. CDR3 nucleotide sequence: TGTGCCAGCAAATTTAGCTCTGGAAACACCATATATTTT. It is translated as CASKFSSGNTIYF.

The CDR3, as DNA: TGTGCCAGCAGCAAAATGGACCATTTCTATGGCTACACCTTC. Amino acid sequence: CASSKMDHFYGYTF. The J gene is TRBJ1-2, the V gene TRBV6-4; no reliable D call. Germline V lookup: CDR1 MRHNA, CDR2 SNTAGT. V was clipped by 6 bases and J by 4 bases, with 15 bases between them. CDR3 length: 14 amino acids.

V gene TRBV2 combines with J gene TRBJ1-1; D possibly corresponds to TRBD1 (5 bases). The germline V and J ends were trimmed by 11 bases and 4 bases, with 11 bases remaining between them. The CDR3 covers 11 residues. The V gene's germline CDR1 is SNHLY and CDR2 FYNNEI. The CDR3 nucleotides are TGTGCCGCCTTCGGGGGCACTGAAGCTTTCTTT. Protein: CAAFGGTEAFF.

J is TRBJ1-6 and V is TRBV10-2; TRBD1 is a possible D gene (6 bases). CDR1 and CDR2 (germline): WSHSY, SAAADI. The CDR3 runs to 19 residues. The ends were cut back, 2 bases at V and 4 bases at J, with 21 bases in the middle. The CDR3 reads CASSEGQPTSGLYNSPLHF. The CDR3 nucleotides are TGCGCCAGCAGTGAGGGACAGCCTACATCGGGTTTATATAATTCACCCCTCCACTTT.

With respect to this clone: Germline and junction disagree at one end, which may indicate a read error. The chain links TRBV5-4 to TRBJ1-2, with a tentative D call TRBD1 (5 bases). The CDR3 consists of 13 residues. CDR1 is SGHNT and CDR2 is YYREEE in the germline V gene (reference sequence). The CDR3 DNA reads TGTGCCAGCAGCCCAGATCAGGTTGGCAGGGAAAGCTTC. It codes for CASSPDQVGRESF.

The chain recombines TRBV30 with TRBJ2-7; D is perhaps TRBD1 (6 bases). V was pared by 3 bases and J by 0 bases, with 18 bases between. CDR1 GTSNPN and CDR2 SVGIG come from the germline V gene (reference sequence). The CDR3 is made up of 16 amino acids. The CDR3 DNA follows: TGTGCCTGGAGGGACAGCTTACACCTACCCTCCTACGAGCAGTACTTC. This gives the protein CAWRDSLHLPSYEQYF. The complete variable domain, with remaining parts taken from reference TRBV30 and TRBJ2-7, reads SQTIHQWPATLVQPVGSPLSLECTVEGTSNPNLYWYRQAAGRGLQLLFYSVGIGQISSEVPQNLSASRPQDRQFILSSKKLLLSDSGFYLCAWRDSLHLPSYEQYFGPGTRLTVT.

As DNA, the CDR3 is TGTGCCAGCAGTGCTCCCGACGTAGAGCAGTACTTC. This gives the protein CASSAPDVEQYF. V and J are TRBV25-1 and TRBJ2-7; D not resolved. CDR1 and CDR2 (germline): MGHDK, SYGVNS. V lost 4 bases and J lost 7, with 11 bases in between. The CDR3 totals 12 residues.

V gene TRBV19 combines with J gene TRBJ2-3; 9 nucleotides match TRBD1. CDR3 length equals 16 residues. V lost 4 bases to trimming and J lost 4 bases; unmatched junction nucleotides: 9. Germline-derived CDR1 and CDR2 are LNHDA and SQIVND (reference sequence). The CDR3 region is CASSTTGGGFSDTQYF. The CDR3 coding sequence is TGTGCCAGTAGTACCACAGGGGGCGGATTCTCAGATACGCAGTATTTT. The full variable domain, in which reference TRBV19 and TRBJ2-3 provide the parts outside the CDR3, is DGGITQSPKYLFRKEGQNVTLSCEQNLNHDAMYWYRQDPGQGLRLIYYSQIVNDFQKGDIAEGYSVSREKKESFPLTVTSAQKNPTAFYLCASSTTGGGFSDTQYFGPGTRLTVL.

This clone was observed a single time. The chain is built from TRBV30 and TRBJ1-6; D perhaps matches TRBD1 (5 bases). The germline CDR1 and CDR2 sequences are GTSNPN and SVGIG (reference sequence). The CDR3 consists of 13 residues. V lost 4 bases, J lost 8 bases, and 12 bases lay in between. The CDR3 is CAWTGTQHSPLHF. Here the CDR3 DNA reads TGTGCCTGGACCGGGACGCAGCATTCACCCCTCCACTTT. Together with reference TRBV30 and TRBJ1-6, the CDR3 gives the full variable domain: SQTIHQWPATLVQPVGSPLSLECTVEGTSNPNLYWYRQAAGRGLQLLFYSVGIGQISSEVPQNLSASRPQDRQFILSSKKLLLSDSGFYLCAWTGTQHSPLHFGNGTRLTVT.

The genes are TRBV13 and TRBJ2-5, with 9 bases that match TRBD1. CDR1 PRHDT and CDR2 FYEKMQ come from the germline V gene (reference sequence). This CDR3 is 15 amino acids long. The V and J ends lost 4 bases and 5 bases, in that order; junction bases with no gene match: 8. CDR3 nucleotide sequence: TGTGCCAGCAGCTCTGGACAGGGGATCATGGAGACCCAGTACTTC. As protein: CASSSGQGIMETQYF.

This sequence joins TRBV6-5 and TRBJ2-6; D remains ambiguous. Germline V lookup: CDR1 MNHEY, CDR2 SVGAGI. Trimming stripped 9 bases from V and 0 bases from J, with 9 bases between. CDR3 length: 14 amino acids. In nucleotides, the CDR3 is TGTGCCAGTCGGTCGTACTCTGGGGCCAACGTCCTGACTTTC. Its translation is CASRSYSGANVLTF.

The rearrangement uses TRBV4-3 and TRBJ2-7; TRBD2 might be the D (5 bases). Trimming removed 0 bases from V and 0 bases from J, with 9 bases in between. This CDR3 spans 15 amino acids. Per the germline V gene, CDR1 is LGHNA and CDR2 is YSLEER. CDR3 bases: TGCGCCAGCAGCCAAGATCGGGAATTCTCCTACGAGCAGTACTTC. Protein sequence: CASSQDREFSYEQYF.

The V call is TRBV18, the J call TRBJ2-2; TRBD1 matches at 7 bases. The J segment lost 1 base and the V segment lost 1 base, leaving 9 bases of the junction unmatched. CDR3 length equals 18 residues. Germline V lookup: CDR1 KGHSH, CDR2 LQKENI. The CDR3 DNA reads TGTGCCAGCTCACCACTCGCTCCCGGGACAGAGAACACCGGGGAGCTGTTTTTT. As protein: CASSPLAPGTENTGELFF.

The chain couples TRBV2 to TRBJ1-4; D ambiguous. This CDR3 has 12 residues. Germline V gene sequence: CDR1 SNHLY, CDR2 FYNNEI. The CDR3 spells CATGVSGEKLFF. The DNA of the CDR3 is TGTGCTACCGGGGTCTCGGGGGAAAAACTGTTTTTT.